This T cell receptor beta chain was found in a study of cytomegalovirus exposure and HLA in healthy donors. PCR involved 60 Vbeta and 13 Jbeta primers. This table comes from immunoSEQ multiplex PCR, and its TCRdb copy is limited to in-frame clones, with some not included. The sample includes about 200,000 clones, approximately 86% of them seen just once. Study-level findings and limits: Highly shared variants forming one cluster were likely a sequencing artifact. Later findings reportedly placed an Asian-associated ancestry cluster below the roughly 700-donor mean for N-insertions.

The V and J ends lost 10 bases and 7 bases respectively, with 14 bases between them. The germline V gene has CDR1 SNHLY and CDR2 FYNNEI. This CDR3 spans 12 amino acids. This clone occurred a few times. The antigen remains undetermined. Source material: PBMCs. The chain uses TRBV2 and TRBJ2-1; the D gene is possibly TRBD2 (6 bases). The sequence was collected from a woman in her thirties in good health and CMV-seronegative. As DNA, the CDR3 is TGTGCCACCGAGGGTGGGGGGAATGAGCAGTTCTTC. It is translated as CATEGGGNEQFF.